This TCR beta chain appears in the sequencing data of a study of cytomegalovirus exposure and HLA in healthy donors. Study context: There were tens of millions of unique TCRs (from HLA-typed donors) in an early data release.

A note on this clone: No antigen is known for it.

PCR was performed using 60 Vbeta and 13 Jbeta primers. Using immunoSEQ multiplex PCR, the repertoire was profiled, and TCRdb retains in-frame clones only, with some absent. The repertoire consists of about 120,000 clones, with about 80% occurring once and the leading ten covering over 2.5%. Findings and caveats of the study: Reports described diagnosis of cytomegalovirus status by the classifier as highly specific and sensitive. Equally common other TCR beta chains were less clonally expanded than HLA-associated ones, a later analysis found.

CDR1 and CDR2 (germline): SGHNT, YYREEE (reference sequence). The V end was cut by 0 bases, the J end by 1 base, with 11 bases between. This CDR3 comprises 15 residues. Sequences were obtained from PBMCs. This receptor was identified in a male donor in good health and CMV-seronegative. The V gene is TRBV5-4, the J gene TRBJ2-7; D is unresolved. CDR3 amino acids: CASSLGSASSYEQYF. The CDR3 DNA follows: TGTGCCAGCAGCTTGGGTTCGGCTAGTTCCTACGAGCAGTACTTC. Combining the CDR3 with reference TRBV5-4 and TRBJ2-7 gives the whole variable domain ETGVTQSPTHLIKTRGQQVTLRCSSQSGHNTVSWYQQALGQGPQFIFQYYREEENGRGNFPPRFSGLQFPNYSSELNVNALELDDSALYLCASSLGSASSYEQYFGPGTRLTVT.